Below, 12 T cell receptor beta chains from the same sample are listed, as sequenced in a study of radiation and T cells in renal cell carcinoma. Described time point: baseline pretreatment blood. Treatment specified: 15 Gy SBRT to primary tumor, nephrectomy 4 weeks later. The table came from immunoSEQ multiplex PCR; TCRdb's copy has only in-frame clones and leaves some out. This sample has 100,000 to 150,000 clones, with roughly 80% found just once. The sample in question was blood, obtained from a patient whose treatment included radiotherapy and nephrectomy. These receptors came from an older woman with renal cell carcinoma.

The table lists this clone with a few counts. The rearrangement uses TRBV28 and TRBJ1-4; D ambiguous. V was clipped by 5 bases and J by 4 bases, with 14 bases between them. Germline-derived CDR1 and CDR2 are MDHEN and SYDVKM. The CDR3 spans 15 residues. CDR3 DNA: TGTGCCAGCAGTCATGAAAGGCGATTTAATGAAAAACTGTTTTTT. It codes for CASSHERRFNEKLFF. The entire variable domain, with the rest obtained from reference TRBV28 and TRBJ1-4, is as follows: DVKVTQSSRYLVKRTGEKVFLECVQDMDHENMFWYRQDPGLGLRLIYFSYDVKMKEKGDIPEGYSVSREKKERFSLILESASTNQTSMYLCASSHERRFNEKLFFGSGTQLSVL.

The V call is TRBV10-1, the J call TRBJ2-1; D not resolved. The CDR3 is 16 residues long. Per germline, CDR1 WNHNN and CDR2 SYGVQD (reference sequence). Trimming removed 0 bases from V and 5 bases from J, with 14 bases in between. The DNA of the CDR3 is TGCGCCAGCAGTGAGTCGCTCGTTCAACGAAACAATGAGCAGTTCTTC. Translation gives CASSESLVQRNNEQFF.

This clone was counted only a few times. This chain uses TRBV7-2 with TRBJ2-5, with D possibly matching TRBD2 (5 bases). Germline V gene data show CDR1 as SGHTA and CDR2 as FQGNSA. The length of the CDR3 is 14 residues. Trimming removed 5 bases from V and 10 bases from J, with 20 bases in between. In nucleotides, the CDR3 is TGTGCCAGCAGCCCCGGAGGAAGGGAGAAAGGCCAGTACTTC. Amino acids: CASSPGGREKGQYF.

The chain couples TRBV4-2 to TRBJ2-3; possibly TRBD2 for D (5 bases). Germline CDR1 and CDR2: LGHNA and YNFKEQ. The CDR3 runs to 14 residues. V lost 8 bases and J 3 bases, leaving 15 bases between the germline ends. CDR3 protein: CASGGRLGTDTQYF. DNA for the CDR3: TGTGCCAGCGGCGGGCGATTAGGGACAGATACGCAGTATTTT.

The chain carries TRBV19 and TRBJ1-2; no clear D. V gave up 5 bases and J gave up 3 bases, with 7 bases separating them. The CDR3 covers 12 residues. Looked up from germline, CDR1 is LNHDA and CDR2 is SQIVND (reference sequence). The CDR3 bases are TGTGCCAGTAGTGATCAATACTATGGCTACACCTTC. It is translated as CASSDQYYGYTF.

The CDR3 DNA is TGCGCCAGCAGCTTGAATTCAGGGGTCTCCTACGAGCAGTACTTC. The encoded protein is CASSLNSGVSYEQYF. This chain uses TRBV5-1 with TRBJ2-7; a weak D match, TRBD1 (6 bases). Trimming pared 1 base from V and 0 bases from J, leaving 11 bases between. The CDR3 consists of 15 residues. Germline lookup yields CDR1 SGHRS and CDR2 YFSETQ.

This clone showed up just a few times. V gene TRBV18 combines with J gene TRBJ2-5, with no clear D. The CDR3 is made up of 13 amino acids. Trimming left V 1 base short and J 10 bases short, with 13 bases between. CDR1 and CDR2 from the germline V gene are KGHSH and LQKENI. The CDR3 bases are TGTGCCAGCTCACCACGGTTGCAGAGAATCCAGTACTTC. Translating it yields CASSPRLQRIQYF.

The V gene is TRBV7-2, the J gene TRBJ2-3; TRBD2 aligns across 7 bases. Germline V lookup: CDR1 SGHTA, CDR2 FQGNSA. This CDR3 contains 16 residues. J gave up 6 bases and V 0 bases, and 9 bases lay outside the gene matches. The CDR3 spells CASSLALAVGGDTQYF. CDR3 nucleotide sequence: TGTGCCAGCAGCTTAGCGCTAGCGGTTGGGGGGGATACGCAGTATTTT. The entire variable domain, with the rest obtained from reference TRBV7-2 and TRBJ2-3, is as follows: GAGVSQSPSNKVTEKGKDVELRCDPISGHTALYWYRQSLGQGLEFLIYFQGNSAPDKSGLPSDRFSAERTGGSVSTLTIQRTQQEDSAVYLCASSLALAVGGDTQYFGPGTRLTVL.

This clone was recorded once. The chain joins TRBV19 to TRBJ2-5; D remains ambiguous. The germline V gene has CDR1 LNHDA and CDR2 SQIVND (reference sequence). V was clipped by 5 bases and J by 5 bases, with 6 bases between them. The CDR3 is 11 amino acids. CDR3 nucleotide sequence: TGTGCCAGTAGTTATCGGGAGACCCAGTACTTC. The encoded protein is CASSYRETQYF.

The J gene is TRBJ2-2, the V gene TRBV14; D unresolved. Germline CDR1 reads SGHDN; CDR2 reads FVKESK. The V end was cut by 1 base, the J end by 7 bases, with 4 bases between. The CDR3 spans 12 residues. In DNA, the CDR3 is TGTGCCAGCAGCCAAGGGGTCGGGGAGCTGTTTTTT. Amino acid sequence: CASSQGVGELFF. The variable domain in full, with the rest retrieved from reference TRBV14 and TRBJ2-2, is EAGVTQFPSHSVIEKGQTVTLRCDPISGHDNLYWYRRVMGKEIKFLLHFVKESKQDESGMPNNRFLAERTGGTYSTLKVQPAELEDSGVYFCASSQGVGELFFGEGSRLTVL.

This clone was observed a single time. This chain joins TRBV29-1 and TRBJ1-3, with TRBD1 as a possible D gene (5 bases). The V gene's germline CDR1 is SQVTM and CDR2 ANQGSEA. The CDR3 consists of 12 residues. V dropped 5 bases and J dropped 3 bases, with 8 bases sitting between them. CDR3 bases: TGCAGCGTTCGTCAGGGTGGAAACACCATATATTTT. It translates to CSVRQGGNTIYF.

The chain combines TRBV29-1 with TRBJ1-2, with D possibly matching TRBD1 (6 bases). The CDR3 covers 13 residues. Germline CDR1 SQVTM, CDR2 ANQGSEA. With 4 bases removed from V and 8 bases from J, the gap between germline ends came to 17 bases. The CDR3: CSVGGGGGHGYTF. The CDR3, as DNA: TGCAGCGTTGGGGGAGGCGGGGGCCACGGCTACACCTTC.